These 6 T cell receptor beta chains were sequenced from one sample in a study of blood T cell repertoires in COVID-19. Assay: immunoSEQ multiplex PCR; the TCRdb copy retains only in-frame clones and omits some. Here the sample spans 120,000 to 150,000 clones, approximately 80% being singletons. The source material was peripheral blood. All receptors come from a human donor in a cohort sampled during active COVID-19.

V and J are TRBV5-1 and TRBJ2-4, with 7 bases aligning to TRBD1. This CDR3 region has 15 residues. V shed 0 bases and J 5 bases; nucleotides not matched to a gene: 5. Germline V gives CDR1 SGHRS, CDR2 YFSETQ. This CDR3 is CASSLAAGTENIQYF. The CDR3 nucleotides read TGCGCCAGCAGCTTGGCAGCCGGGACAGAAAACATTCAGTACTTC.

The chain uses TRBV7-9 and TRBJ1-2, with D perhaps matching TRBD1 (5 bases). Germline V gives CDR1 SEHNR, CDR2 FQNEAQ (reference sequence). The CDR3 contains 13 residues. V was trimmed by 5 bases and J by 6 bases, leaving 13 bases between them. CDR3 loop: CASSPGGGNGYTF. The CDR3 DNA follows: TGTGCCAGCAGCCCGGGGGGTGGAAATGGCTACACCTTC.

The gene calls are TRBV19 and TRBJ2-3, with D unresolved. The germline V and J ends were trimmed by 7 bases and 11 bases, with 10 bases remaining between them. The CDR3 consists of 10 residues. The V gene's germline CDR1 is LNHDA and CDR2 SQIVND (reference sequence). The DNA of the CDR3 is TGTGCCAGTAAAGTTCCTAAGCAGTATTTT. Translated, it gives CASKVPKQYF.

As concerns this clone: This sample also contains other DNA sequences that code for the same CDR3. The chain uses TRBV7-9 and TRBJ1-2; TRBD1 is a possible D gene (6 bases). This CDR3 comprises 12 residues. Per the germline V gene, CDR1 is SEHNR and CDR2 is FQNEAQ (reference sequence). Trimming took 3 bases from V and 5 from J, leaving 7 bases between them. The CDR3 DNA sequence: TGTGCCAGCAGCTTGGACAGTTATGGCTACACCTTC. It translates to CASSLDSYGYTF.

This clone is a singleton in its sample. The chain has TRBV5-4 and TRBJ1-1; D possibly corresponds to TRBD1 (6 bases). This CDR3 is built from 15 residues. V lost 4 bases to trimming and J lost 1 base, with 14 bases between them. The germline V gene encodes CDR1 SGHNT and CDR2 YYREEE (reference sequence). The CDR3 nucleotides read TGTGCCAGCAGCGGTCTAACAGGGCGGAACACTGAAGCTTTCTTT. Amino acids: CASSGLTGRNTEAFF.

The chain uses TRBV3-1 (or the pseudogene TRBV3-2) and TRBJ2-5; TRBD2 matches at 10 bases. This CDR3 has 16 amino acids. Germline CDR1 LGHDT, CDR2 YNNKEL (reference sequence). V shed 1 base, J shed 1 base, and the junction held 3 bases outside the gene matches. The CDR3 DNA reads TGTGCCAGCAGCCAAGGCAGCGGGGGGGCCCAAGAGACCCAGTACTTC. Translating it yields CASSQGSGGAQETQYF.